Following are 21 T cell receptor beta chains from one sample sequenced in a study of cytomegalovirus exposure and HLA in healthy donors. Amplification used 60 Vbeta primers and 13 Jbeta primers. The protocol was immunoSEQ multiplex PCR, while the TCRdb copy is restricted to in-frame clones and leaves out a portion. Seen here are some 150,000 clones, over 65% observed once, and the top ten hold under 2%. Sequencing input: PBMCs. These receptors were obtained from a female donor in good health and CMV-seropositive.

This clone appeared a few times. The rearrangement uses TRBV30 and TRBJ2-4; D is unclear. The V end lost 0 bases, the J end lost 7 bases, and 10 bases lay between the germline ends. Germline CDR1 GTSNPN, CDR2 SVGIG (reference sequence). The CDR3 runs to 13 residues. CDR3 protein: CAWSVRARNIQYF. The CDR3 DNA sequence: TGTGCCTGGAGTGTACGTGCGAGGAACATTCAGTACTTC.

This clone was seen a few times. CDR3 loop: CSASGGQQYF. DNA for the CDR3: TGCAGTGCTAGCGGAGGGCAGCAGTACTTC. The gene calls are TRBV20-1 and TRBJ2-7; D might be TRBD2 (6 bases). V gave up 3 bases and J gave up 8 bases, with 8 bases separating them. CDR1 and CDR2 (germline): DFQATT, SNEGSKA (reference sequence). The CDR3 is 10 amino acids.

The V call is TRBV5-1, the J call TRBJ1-3; D is possibly TRBD1 (6 bases). Trimming shortened V by 1 base and J by 1 base, and 12 bases separated the two germline ends. The CDR3 runs 16 residues. Germline assignment: CDR1 SGHRS and CDR2 YFSETQ. The CDR3 sequence is CASSLRVQGSGNTIYF. The CDR3 DNA is TGCGCCAGCAGCTTGCGAGTACAGGGATCTGGAAACACCATATATTTT. The full variable domain, rest sourced from reference TRBV5-1 and TRBJ1-3, is KAGVTQTPRYLIKTRGQQVTLSCSPISGHRSVSWYQQTPGQGLQFLFEYFSETQRNKGNFPGRFSGRQFSNSRSEMNVSTLELGDSALYLCASSLRVQGSGNTIYFGEGSWLTVV.

This clone was seen a handful of times. This chain joins TRBV2 and TRBJ1-1; the D gene is possibly TRBD1 (6 bases). V shed 5 bases and J shed 4 bases, with 17 bases lying between them. The CDR3 has 15 residues. CDR1 and CDR2 (germline): SNHLY, FYNNEI. This chain's CDR3 is CASSKHGQRATEAFF. CDR3 coding DNA: TGTGCCAGCAGTAAACACGGACAGAGGGCCACTGAAGCTTTCTTT. The full variable domain, completed using reference TRBV2 and TRBJ1-1, is EPEVTQTPSHQVTQMGQEVILRCVPISNHLYFYWYRQILGQKVEFLVSFYNNEISEKSEIFDDQFSVERPDGSNFTLKIRSTKLEDSAMYFCASSKHGQRATEAFFGQGTRLTVV.

In DNA, the CDR3 is TGTGCCAGCTCACCGGACAGGACGGGCTATGGCTACACCTTC. Translation: CASSPDRTGYGYTF. The gene calls are TRBV18 and TRBJ1-2; 7 bases fit TRBD1. The CDR3 is 14 residues long. CDR1 is KGHSH and CDR2 is LQKENI in the germline V gene. J was trimmed by 4 bases and V by 3 bases; bases with no gene match: 5. The full variable domain, in which reference TRBV18 and TRBJ1-2 provide the parts outside the CDR3, is NAGVMQNPRHLVRRRGQEARLRCSPMKGHSHVYWYRQLPEEGLKFMVYLQKENIIDESGMPKERFSAEFPKEGPSILRIQQVVRGDSAAYFCASSPDRTGYGYTFGSGTRLTVV.

The rearrangement uses TRBV19 and TRBJ2-7, with D possibly being TRBD2 (5 bases). Trimming took 0 bases from V and 0 from J, leaving 9 bases between them. This CDR3 is 15 amino acids long. CDR1 and CDR2 from the germline V gene are LNHDA and SQIVND (reference sequence). CDR3 nucleotide sequence: TGTGCCAGTAGTATAGATAGCGCGGGCTCCTACGAGCAGTACTTC. Its protein is CASSIDSAGSYEQYF.

The rearrangement links TRBV25-1 to TRBJ1-1; D remains ambiguous. There are 13 residues in the CDR3. The germline CDR1 and CDR2 sequences are MGHDK and SYGVNS. Trimming pared 2 bases from V and 5 bases from J, leaving 9 bases between. The DNA for the CDR3 is TGTGCCAGCAGTGAAGAGGGTTTAACTGAAGCTTTCTTT. The encoded protein is CASSEEGLTEAFF. Together with reference TRBV25-1 and TRBJ1-1, the CDR3 gives the full variable domain: EADIYQTPRYLVIGTGKKITLECSQTMGHDKMYWYQQDPGMELHLIHYSYGVNSTEKGDLSSESTVSRIRTEHFPLTLESARPSHTSQYLCASSEEGLTEAFFGQGTRLTVV.

The rearrangement uses TRBV5-1 and TRBJ1-3; TRBD1 might be the D (6 bases). This CDR3 is 15 amino acids long. V dropped 1 base and J dropped 4 bases, with 12 bases sitting between them. Germline-derived CDR1 and CDR2 are SGHRS and YFSETQ. Here the CDR3 DNA reads TGCGCCAGCAGCTTGTTGGCAGGGGAAGGAAACACCATATATTTT. It yields the protein CASSLLAGEGNTIYF.

J is TRBJ1-2 and V is TRBV7-2; D is uncertain. V was pared by 0 bases and J by 2 bases, with 10 bases between. The V gene's germline CDR1 is SGHTA and CDR2 FQGNSA. There are 15 residues in the CDR3. CDR3 residues: CASSLALIGNYGYTF. Here the CDR3 DNA reads TGTGCCAGCAGCTTAGCCTTAATCGGGAACTATGGCTACACCTTC.

The chain links TRBV11-3 to TRBJ2-7; 8 bases align to TRBD2. The V segment lost 2 bases and the J segment 5 bases; nucleotides outside the gene matches: 17. CDR1 is SGHNT and CDR2 is YENEEA in the germline V gene. This CDR3 is 18 amino acids long. The CDR3 region has the DNA TGTGCCAGCAGCTTAAGCCCGGGCGGTGGTAGCGGGAAGCACGAGCAGTACTTC. Amino acids: CASSLSPGGGSGKHEQYF.

The genes are TRBV30 and TRBJ2-1; a possible D gene is TRBD2 (6 bases). Trimming removed 4 bases from V and 2 bases from J, with 9 bases in between. This CDR3 has 13 residues. Germline V gene sequence: CDR1 GTSNPN, CDR2 SVGIG (reference sequence). The CDR3 sequence: CAWMAGTYNEQFF. The DNA for the CDR3 is TGTGCCTGGATGGCGGGAACCTACAATGAGCAGTTCTTC.

V gene TRBV28 combines with J gene TRBJ2-3; D is possibly TRBD2 (6 bases). The ends were cut back, 2 bases at V and 2 bases at J, with 8 bases in the middle. Germline V CDR1 and CDR2: MDHEN, SYDVKM. This CDR3 has 14 residues. The CDR3 DNA follows: TGTGCCAGCAGTTTAATAGCGGACACAGATACGCAGTATTTT. Protein: CASSLIADTDTQYF.

This clone occurred a few times. The chain carries TRBV29-1 and TRBJ2-7; 10 bases line up with TRBD1. In germline, CDR1 is SQVTM, CDR2 ANQGSEA. CDR3 length equals 19 residues. V lost 4 bases, J lost 1 base, and 19 bases stayed unmatched. CDR3 DNA sequence: TGCAGCGTTGGAAGAATACTCCCGGGTGTGGGACAGGGGTCCTACGAGCAGTACTTC. As protein: CSVGRILPGVGQGSYEQYF.

The chain employs TRBV7-9 and TRBJ2-2; 11 bases match TRBD2. Germline V gene sequence: CDR1 SEHNR, CDR2 FQNEAQ (reference sequence). Trimming took 3 bases from V and 2 from J; bases not matched to a gene: 5. CDR3 length: 17 residues. Written as DNA, the CDR3 is TGTGCCAGCAGCTTTACTAGCGGGGGATTTAACACCGGGGAGCTGTTTTTT. It translates to CASSFTSGGFNTGELFF.

The chain combines TRBV5-1 with TRBJ2-2, with 9 bases matching TRBD1. CDR3 length: 15 residues. Germline V gene data show CDR1 as SGHRS and CDR2 as YFSETQ. J was trimmed by 5 bases and V by 1 base; bases with no gene match: 3. In DNA form, the CDR3 reads TGCGCCAGCAGCTTGAGAGACAGGGGGACCGGGGAGCTGTTTTTT. Translating it yields CASSLRDRGTGELFF.

The chain has TRBV19 and TRBJ1-3; TRBD1 aligns across 11 bases. Trimming took 7 bases from V and 8 from J; bases not matched to a gene: 10. Per germline, CDR1 LNHDA and CDR2 SQIVND (reference sequence). The CDR3 length is 15 residues. CDR3 nucleotide sequence: TGTGCCAGTACCCCCAAGGACAGGGGGCCATACACCATATATTTT. Its protein product is CASTPKDRGPYTIYF.

The V gene is TRBV10-2, the J gene TRBJ2-7; 15 positions match TRBD2. Germline V CDR1 and CDR2: WSHSY, SAAADI. After removal of 5 bases from V and 0 bases from J, the junction contained 11 bases not matched to a gene. This CDR3 is 19 amino acids long. CDR3 coding DNA: TGCGCCAGCAGTCAACAGGGACTAGCGGGAGGCCCCCTCTCCTACGAGCAGTACTTC. It codes for CASSQQGLAGGPLSYEQYF.

This chain joins TRBV5-1 and TRBJ2-5; the match to TRBD1 covers 8 bases. Unmatched junction bases numbered 9, after V lost 6 bases and J lost 2 bases. Germline V CDR1 and CDR2: SGHRS, YFSETQ. CDR3 length equals 15 residues. The CDR3: CASTPTGGGQETQYF. CDR3 sequence (DNA): TGCGCCAGCACCCCTACAGGGGGAGGTCAAGAGACCCAGTACTTC.

This clone has only one observation. The V gene is TRBV5-6, the J gene TRBJ1-2; no clear D gene. The CDR3 loop spans 13 amino acids. V lost 0 bases, J lost 4 bases, and 7 bases lay in between. Germline V gene sequence: CDR1 SGHDT, CDR2 YYEEEE. The CDR3 reads CASSLGGGYGYTF. In nucleotides, the CDR3 is TGTGCCAGCAGCTTGGGGGGAGGCTATGGCTACACCTTC.

V usage is TRBV15 and J usage is TRBJ2-5; 8 nucleotides match TRBD2. Germline assignment: CDR1 LNHNV and CDR2 YYDKDF (reference sequence). This CDR3 is 16 amino acids long. V lost 0 bases to trimming and J lost 0 bases; unmatched junction nucleotides: 3. In DNA form, the CDR3 reads TGTGCCACCAGCAGAGATACTAGCGGCTACCAAGAGACCCAGTACTTC. This gives the protein CATSRDTSGYQETQYF.

V gene TRBV5-4 combines with J gene TRBJ2-5; tentatively, D is TRBD2 (5 bases). CDR1 SGHNT and CDR2 YYREEE come from the germline V gene (reference sequence). This CDR3 spans 12 amino acids. V was cut by 4 bases and J by 4 bases, with 8 bases left in between. CDR3 nucleotide sequence: TGTGCCAGCAGCCCGGGAACAGAGACCCAGTACTTC. The encoded protein is CASSPGTETQYF.